The 18 T cell receptor beta chains below were found in one sample sequenced in a study of cytomegalovirus exposure and HLA in healthy donors. It was with 60 Vbeta and 13 Jbeta primers that the PCR ran. The protocol was immunoSEQ multiplex PCR, while the TCRdb copy is restricted to in-frame clones and leaves out a portion. The sample includes roughly 100,000 clones, 76% of them seen just once. The sample consisted of PBMCs. The origin of the receptors is a man aged 35-49 years in good health and CMV-seropositive.

The CDR3: CASRKERGTEAFF. The CDR3 DNA reads as TGTGCCAGCAGGAAAGAGCGGGGCACTGAAGCTTTCTTT. The rearrangement links TRBV6-4 to TRBJ1-1; D call uncertain. This CDR3 spans 13 amino acids. V was clipped by 6 bases and J by 4 bases, with 12 bases between them. Germline lookup yields CDR1 MRHNA and CDR2 SNTAGT.

The chain links TRBV6-1 to TRBJ2-5; D is uncertain. The V gene's germline CDR1 is MNHNS and CDR2 SASEGT. Trimming pared 4 bases from V and 2 bases from J, leaving 8 bases between. This CDR3 is 13 amino acids long. CDR3 loop: CASSGQRQETQYF. The CDR3 DNA sequence: TGTGCCAGCAGTGGGCAGCGACAAGAGACCCAGTACTTC.

V usage is TRBV19 and J usage is TRBJ2-1; 13 positions match TRBD2. This CDR3 contains 14 residues. V shed 5 bases and J 7 bases; nucleotides not matched to a gene: 2. Germline CDR1 reads LNHDA; CDR2 reads SQIVND (reference sequence). CDR3 sequence reads: CASSQGLAGNEQFF. For the CDR3, the DNA is TGTGCCAGTAGTCAGGGACTAGCGGGGAATGAGCAGTTCTTC.

The V gene is TRBV25-1, the J gene TRBJ2-1; tentative D call: TRBD1 (5 bases). Trimming took off 5 bases at V and 9 bases at J, with 20 bases between the two ends. In germline, CDR1 is MGHDK, CDR2 SYGVNS. The CDR3 length is 15 residues. The CDR3 DNA reads TGTGCCAGCAGTAGCTACTTTCAGGGAAGGGTTGAGCAGTTCTTC. Protein product: CASSSYFQGRVEQFF.

This clone turned up a few times. The rearrangement uses TRBV5-8 and TRBJ1-5, with 8 bases aligning to TRBD1. The ends lost 4 bases at V and 7 bases at J; junction bases unmatched: 7. Germline V lookup: CDR1 SGHTS, CDR2 YDEGEE. The CDR3 is 14 amino acids. In DNA, the CDR3 is TGTGCCAGCAGCACAGGGGGTGCAGACCAGCCCCAGCATTTT. Translation: CASSTGGADQPQHF.

The rearrangement uses TRBV28 and TRBJ1-1; TRBD1 is a possible D gene (5 bases). V was cut by 8 bases and J by 9 bases, with 13 bases left in between. Per germline, CDR1 MDHEN and CDR2 SYDVKM. The length of the CDR3 is 11 residues. The CDR3 loop reads CASAGAEKAFF. CDR3 coding DNA: TGTGCCAGCGCTGGGGCGGAGAAAGCTTTCTTT. Drawing the rest from reference TRBV28 and TRBJ1-1, the complete variable domain is DVKVTQSSRYLVKRTGEKVFLECVQDMDHENMFWYRQDPGLGLRLIYFSYDVKMKEKGDIPEGYSVSREKKERFSLILESASTNQTSMYLCASAGAEKAFFGQGTRLTVV.

The gene calls are TRBV2 and TRBJ2-3, with TRBD1 as a possible D gene (6 bases). The CDR3 loop spans 13 amino acids. V lost 7 bases, J lost 3 bases, and 11 bases lay in between. CDR1 and CDR2 (germline): SNHLY, FYNNEI. The DNA for the CDR3 is TGTGCCAGCACCGGACAGCCAACAGATACGCAGTATTTT. Protein product: CASTGQPTDTQYF.

The chain employs TRBV13 and TRBJ2-3; 8 bases match TRBD2. The CDR3 totals 16 residues. V dropped 5 bases and J dropped 0; count of bases not matched to a gene: 7. In germline, CDR1 is PRHDT, CDR2 FYEKMQ (reference sequence). The CDR3 region is CASSQRRGASTDTQYF. For the CDR3, the DNA is TGTGCCAGCAGCCAAAGGCGGGGGGCCAGCACAGATACGCAGTATTTT.

The chain carries TRBV7-9 and TRBJ2-6; D gene uncertain. The length of the CDR3 is 17 residues. Germline V gives CDR1 SEHNR, CDR2 FQNEAQ (reference sequence). The V and J ends lost 4 bases and 2 bases respectively, with 15 bases between them. CDR3 region: CASSSTRSQAGANVLTF. CDR3 in DNA: TGTGCCAGCAGCTCTACACGGAGTCAAGCTGGGGCCAACGTCCTGACTTTC. The full variable domain, in which reference TRBV7-9 and TRBJ2-6 provide the parts outside the CDR3, is DTGVSQNPRHKITKRGQNVTFRCDPISEHNRLYWYRQTLGQGPEFLTYFQNEAQLEKSRLLSDRFSAERPKGSFSTLEIQRTEQGDSAMYLCASSSTRSQAGANVLTFGAGSRLTVL.

The genes are TRBV7-9 and TRBJ2-7; the D gene is possibly TRBD2 (6 bases). Trimming removed 6 bases at V and 1 base at J, with 10 bases between. This CDR3 has 13 amino acids. Germline CDR1 is SEHNR and CDR2 is FQNEAQ (reference sequence). The CDR3, as DNA: TGTGCCAGCAGACCGGGAGTTTCCTACGAGCAGTACTTC. This codes for CASRPGVSYEQYF.

This clone is a singleton in its sample. The V gene is TRBV7-9, the J gene TRBJ2-3; 12 bases are a match to TRBD2. CDR1 is SEHNR and CDR2 is FQNEAQ in the germline V gene (reference sequence). The trim removed 5 bases at V and 1 base at J, leaving 10 bases unmatched. This CDR3 contains 18 residues. The CDR3 nucleotides read TGTGCCAGCAGCCCGCTAGCGGGAGGGGTTTGGGGCACAGATACGCAGTATTTT. It codes for CASSPLAGGVWGTDTQYF. The complete variable domain, with remaining parts taken from reference TRBV7-9 and TRBJ2-3, reads DTGVSQNPRHKITKRGQNVTFRCDPISEHNRLYWYRQTLGQGPEFLTYFQNEAQLEKSRLLSDRFSAERPKGSFSTLEIQRTEQGDSAMYLCASSPLAGGVWGTDTQYFGPGTRLTVL.

The genes are TRBV5-1 and TRBJ2-5, with D unclear. Germline CDR1 SGHRS, CDR2 YFSETQ. Trimming removed 2 bases at V and 4 bases at J, with 15 bases between. The CDR3 totals 15 residues. CDR3 sequence reads: CASSFFIGSGETQYF. The CDR3 DNA sequence: TGCGCCAGCAGCTTTTTTATCGGATCGGGAGAGACCCAGTACTTC.

In its sample, this clone was seen a few times. The V and J genes are TRBV18 and TRBJ2-1; D unresolved. The germline CDR1 and CDR2 sequences are KGHSH and LQKENI. This CDR3 region has 15 residues. V shed 3 bases and J shed 0 bases, with 9 bases lying between them. The CDR3, as DNA: TGTGCCAGCTCACCTCTCGAGAGCTCCTACAATGAGCAGTTCTTC. Amino acid sequence: CASSPLESSYNEQFF.

The rearrangement links TRBV7-9 to TRBJ1-6; 10 positions agree with TRBD1. The CDR3 runs 16 residues. Germline V CDR1 and CDR2: SEHNR, FQNEAQ (reference sequence). Trimming cost V 5 bases and J 10 bases; bases outside gene matches: 11. The CDR3 region has the DNA TGTGCCAGCAGCCAATCGACAGGGGGCGAGGGATCACCCCTCCACTTT. The encoded protein is CASSQSTGGEGSPLHF.

The table lists this clone with a few counts. The V gene is TRBV6-1, the J gene TRBJ2-6; unclear D gene. This CDR3 is built from 15 residues. V was pared by 3 bases and J by 2 bases, with 8 bases between. The germline V gene encodes CDR1 MNHNS and CDR2 SASEGT. CDR3 DNA sequence: TGTGCCAGCAGTGAGTCTCGGGCTGGGGCCAACGTCCTGACTTTC. It codes for CASSESRAGANVLTF.

The V call is TRBV29-1, the J call TRBJ1-6; D call uncertain. Trimming removed 6 bases at V and 5 bases at J, with 14 bases between. CDR3 size: 14 residues. From germline, CDR1 is SQVTM and CDR2 ANQGSEA. CDR3 coding DNA: TGCAGCGTGAGCGGACCAGCGAATAATTCACCCCTCCACTTT. It specifies CSVSGPANNSPLHF.

CDR3 DNA sequence: TGTGCCAGCAGTTCCGGGACAGGAGTGTACGCAGATACGCAGTATTTT. Its translation: CASSSGTGVYADTQYF. The genes are TRBV6-5 and TRBJ2-3; 8 nucleotides line up with TRBD1. This CDR3 contains 16 residues. CDR1 is MNHEY, CDR2 SVGAGI, per germline. V trimming: 4 bases; J trimming: 4 bases; junction bases outside the gene matches: 10.

This clone was detected a few times. The CDR3: CSARPDYEQYF. For the CDR3, the DNA is TGCAGTGCTAGACCCGACTACGAGCAGTACTTC. The genes are TRBV20-1 and TRBJ2-5; no clear D. The end of the DNA aligns better with TRBJ2-7, so the J call may be wrong. CDR1 is DFQATT, CDR2 SNEGSKA, per germline (reference sequence). There are 11 residues in the CDR3.